A single sample gave rise to the 21 T cell receptor beta chains below, sequenced in a study of shared clonotypes between healthy human individuals. The data were produced by immunoSEQ multiplex PCR, yet TCRdb's version contains in-frame clones alone and is incomplete. The sample has 600,000 or so clones, roughly 98% seen once. Terminally differentiated effector memory CD45RA+ cells were left out of the naive CD8 fraction, which was CD45RO-negative and positively selected for CCR7. Input material: naive CD8+ T cells sorted from blood. The receptors shown here come from a man aged 25-40 years in good health.

The rearrangement uses TRBV27 and TRBJ2-3, with 7 bases identical to TRBD1. CDR3 length equals 15 residues. Trimming removed 7 bases from V and 0 bases from J; junction bases left unmatched: 7. Germline V gene sequence: CDR1 MNHEY, CDR2 SMNVEV (reference sequence). Here the CDR3 reads CASTPTGRSTDTQYF. The DNA of the CDR3 is TGTGCCAGCACCCCGACAGGGCGCAGCACAGATACGCAGTATTTT.

The CDR3 DNA follows: TGTGCCAGCAGCTGGCCGGGACAGGGAAACTATGGCTACACCTTC. This encodes CASSWPGQGNYGYTF. The chain is built from TRBV7-9 and TRBJ1-2, with 9 bases identical to TRBD1. This CDR3 is built from 15 residues. Germline trimming cut 4 bases from V and 2 bases from J; bases unmatched to any gene: 5. Germline-derived CDR1 and CDR2 are SEHNR and FQNEAQ (reference sequence).

The CDR3 spells CASSSGRREQYF. The CDR3 nucleotides read TGTGCCAGCAGCTCAGGGCGCCGGGAGCAGTACTTC. This rearrangement joins TRBV7-6 to TRBJ2-7; tentatively, D is TRBD1 (5 bases). V was clipped by 4 bases and J by 7 bases, with 11 bases between them. Germline lookup yields CDR1 SGHVS and CDR2 FNYEAQ. The CDR3 runs to 12 residues.

The V and J genes are TRBV15 and TRBJ1-2, with 11 positions matching TRBD1. Germline CDR1 is LNHNV and CDR2 is YYDKDF (reference sequence). Unmatched junction bases numbered 4, after V lost 5 bases and J lost 8 bases. This CDR3 contains 13 residues. As DNA, the CDR3 is TGTGCCACCAGCGGAGGGACAGGGGGAGGCTACACCTTC. It yields the protein CATSGGTGGGYTF.

The chain has TRBV18 and TRBJ2-5; 8 nucleotides agree with TRBD1. After removal of 3 bases from V and 4 bases from J, the junction contained 10 bases not matched to a gene. The CDR3 has 16 residues. CDR1 is KGHSH, CDR2 LQKENI, per germline. CDR3 amino acids: CASSPPQGADRETQYF. Here the CDR3 DNA reads TGTGCCAGCTCACCCCCCCAGGGGGCGGATCGAGAGACCCAGTACTTC.

V gene TRBV29-1 combines with J gene TRBJ2-7; a possible D gene is TRBD1 (5 bases). The length of the CDR3 is 14 residues. Germline CDR1 and CDR2: SQVTM and ANQGSEA. V gave up 5 bases and J gave up 3 bases, with 17 bases separating them. As DNA, the CDR3 is TGCAGCGTTTGGGCAGGGCAACTGGACTACGAGCAGTACTTC. Encoded protein: CSVWAGQLDYEQYF.

The chain's CDR3 is CASSTSGGGGSYEQYF. CDR3 nucleotides: TGTGCCAGCAGCACTAGCGGGGGCGGTGGCTCCTACGAGCAGTACTTC. This rearrangement joins TRBV13 to TRBJ2-7; TRBD2 aligns across 11 bases. Germline-derived CDR1 and CDR2 are PRHDT and FYEKMQ (reference sequence). Trimming at V came to 5 bases and at J to 0 bases, leaving 6 bases not matched to a gene. The CDR3 extends over 16 amino acids.

The chain employs TRBV10-2 and TRBJ1-1; 9 nucleotides match TRBD1. Germline-derived CDR1 and CDR2 are WSHSY and SAAADI. The trim removed 4 bases at V and 5 bases at J, leaving 8 bases unmatched. CDR3 length equals 15 residues. Written as DNA, the CDR3 is TGCGCCAGCAGTGGGGGCGGGACAGGGATTACTGAAGCTTTCTTT. Translation: CASSGGGTGITEAFF.

The V call is TRBV29-1, the J call TRBJ2-2; perhaps TRBD1 as D (6 bases). Germline V gene sequence: CDR1 SQVTM, CDR2 ANQGSEA. The CDR3 totals 14 residues. V shed 4 bases and J shed 7 bases, with 16 bases lying between them. The CDR3 spells CSVVYQGMNGELFF. In DNA form, the CDR3 reads TGCAGCGTTGTCTATCAGGGGATGAACGGGGAGCTGTTTTTT.

This rearrangement joins TRBV16 to TRBJ1-5; D gene uncertain. V lost 3 bases to trimming and J lost 5 bases, with 20 bases between them. Germline V gives CDR1 KGHSY, CDR2 FQNENV. The CDR3 covers 17 residues. CDR3 in DNA: TGTGCCAGCAGCCAGGGAAGAAACCCCTCTCCGGATCAGCCCCAGCATTTT. Protein product: CASSQGRNPSPDQPQHF.

The gene calls are TRBV6-5 and TRBJ2-1; D is uncertain. Trimming shortened V by 7 bases and J by 1 base, and 14 bases separated the two germline ends. This CDR3 spans 15 amino acids. CDR1 is MNHEY and CDR2 is SVGAGI in the germline V gene. The CDR3 reads CASKDGSLSYNEQFF. In DNA form, the CDR3 reads TGTGCCAGCAAGGACGGCTCCCTATCCTACAATGAGCAGTTCTTC.

The chain recombines TRBV7-9 with TRBJ2-7, with TRBD1 matching 8 bases. This CDR3 contains 14 residues. The V segment lost 8 bases and the J segment 7 bases; nucleotides outside the gene matches: 13. Germline CDR1 SEHNR, CDR2 FQNEAQ (reference sequence). The CDR3 DNA reads as TGTGCCAGCGCCCATCGGCAGGGGGCCACAGAGCAGTACTTC. Protein sequence: CASAHRQGATEQYF.

This chain links TRBV29-1 with TRBJ2-7; 7 bases fit TRBD1. This CDR3 is built from 13 residues. V shed 2 bases and J 7 bases; nucleotides not matched to a gene: 8. Germline V gives CDR1 SQVTM, CDR2 ANQGSEA. CDR3 amino acids: CSVELRDRPEQYF. The CDR3 DNA follows: TGCAGCGTTGAATTAAGGGACAGACCGGAGCAGTACTTC.

V is TRBV5-6 and J is TRBJ2-1; TRBD2 matches 10 bases. This CDR3 comprises 12 residues. Germline V gene lookup returns CDR1 SGHDT and CDR2 YYEEEE. Trimming at V came to 3 bases and at J to 10 bases, leaving 1 base not matched to a gene. CDR3 coding DNA: TGTGCCAGCAGCTGGGGACTAGCGGAGCAGTTCTTC. As protein: CASSWGLAEQFF.

This clone was seen once. This sample includes further DNA sequences coding for the same CDR3. The chain recombines TRBV27 with TRBJ2-7; D possibly corresponds to TRBD2 (5 bases). The CDR3 loop spans 12 amino acids. V lost 6 bases and J 2 bases, leaving 8 bases between the germline ends. Per the germline V gene, CDR1 is MNHEY and CDR2 is SMNVEV (reference sequence). CDR3 region: CASRRGPYEQYF. In nucleotides, the CDR3 is TGTGCCAGCAGGAGAGGGCCCTACGAGCAGTACTTC.

This clone showed up just once. The sample carries other DNA sequences with the same CDR3. The chain's CDR3 is CASSTTGVSNQPQHF. Here the CDR3 DNA reads TGTGCCAGCAGCACGACAGGCGTTAGCAATCAGCCCCAGCATTTT. The chain is built from TRBV5-6 and TRBJ1-5; TRBD1 is a possible D gene (6 bases). Trimming took 4 bases from V and 0 from J, leaving 11 bases between them. Germline V gene lookup returns CDR1 SGHDT and CDR2 YYEEEE. This CDR3 has 15 residues.

CDR3 in amino acids: CASKDGRTYNEQFF. The DNA of the CDR3 is TGTGCCAGCAAGGACGGACGGACCTACAATGAGCAGTTCTTC. J is TRBJ2-1 and V is TRBV27, with D uncertain. V was clipped by 7 bases and J by 2 bases, with 12 bases between them. From germline, CDR1 is MNHEY and CDR2 SMNVEV (reference sequence). The CDR3 totals 14 residues.

The chain has TRBV5-4 and TRBJ2-1, with a weak D call TRBD2 (5 bases). In germline, CDR1 is SGHNT, CDR2 YYREEE (reference sequence). The V end was cut by 3 bases, the J end by 5 bases, with 15 bases between. The length of the CDR3 is 15 residues. The CDR3 bases are TGTGCCAGCAGCTCGGCGGGCTGGGGAAACAATGAGCAGTTCTTC. It encodes CASSSAGWGNNEQFF.

The chain recombines TRBV2 with TRBJ2-7, with D unclear. V was clipped by 3 bases and J by 2 bases, with 14 bases between them. This CDR3 has 15 residues. CDR1 SNHLY and CDR2 FYNNEI come from the germline V gene. The CDR3: CASSDGAAATYEQYF. CDR3 nucleotide sequence: TGTGCCAGCAGTGACGGCGCCGCTGCAACCTACGAGCAGTACTTC.

This sequence joins TRBV27 and TRBJ1-1; D gene uncertain. The CDR3 has 12 residues. Germline V gene data show CDR1 as MNHEY and CDR2 as SMNVEV (reference sequence). V was shortened by 8 bases and J by 1 base, with 8 bases between the two germline ends. CDR3 sequence: CASQKGNTEAFF. As DNA, the CDR3 is TGTGCCAGCCAAAAGGGGAACACTGAAGCTTTCTTT.

The rearrangement uses TRBV7-9 and TRBJ2-2, with unresolved D. Germline-derived CDR1 and CDR2 are SEHNR and FQNEAQ (reference sequence). Trimming removed 4 bases at V and 5 bases at J, with 14 bases between. The CDR3 runs 15 residues. CDR3: CASSSTYGRTGELFF. In nucleotides, the CDR3 is TGTGCCAGCAGCTCCACCTACGGAAGGACCGGGGAGCTGTTTTTT.